This record concerns one T cell receptor beta chain sequence. Its antigen is currently not known. It has no much larger one-base neighbor in the sample; base qualities were not kept. This specimen comes from a study of T cell repertoires in ileal Crohn's disease (dated by TCRdb to the late 2010s). Broadly, across the study: The median duration of disease was 7.9 years, and at the time of surgery roughly 36% of patients were active smokers. Every patient underwent surgery because of a complication, which was stricturing disease in around 60% and penetrating disease in 39%. Roughly half of the patients were given postoperative therapy, with approximately 17 on anti-TNF agents and 11 on thiopurines. Biopsies taken from the proximal margin of the surgical specimen were designated as MI samples. Around 500 nanograms of biopsy DNA per sample were submitted for commercial TCRB immunosequencing. The TCR repertoire was analysed in about 62 patients with Crohn's disease drawn from a prospective multicentre cohort. The study was conducted in parallel with a multicentre cohort built to find predictors of early endoscopic recurrence after ileocolonic resection. A Rutgeerts score higher than i0 was the definition used for endoscopic postoperative recurrence. The study sequenced 171 mucosal samples from 57 patients, taken at several locations on the surgical specimen and at postoperative endoscopy.

The library was made by the immunoSEQ multiplex PCR assay. Adaptive Biotechnology amplified the CDR3 regions from genomic DNA with a two-step multiplex PCR designed to control amplification bias. Primers covering every V and J gene segment were used in the first PCR, while barcodes and Illumina adapters were added in the second PCR. An Illumina instrument was used to sequence the CDR3 libraries. Per the source publication's procedure: The analysis used both the pipelines supplied by the vendor and custom analysis of the raw data in R/Bioconductor with R version 3.3.0. Clonality, which ranges from 0 to 1, was calculated as the inverse of the normalised Shannon entropy across all productive clones. The repertoire share taken up by the top 100 clones defined high-frequency clones, and only clones that passed a 95% confidence test were kept. The Simpson index measured repertoire diversity, and the Morisita-Horn index measured overlap between samples. TCRdb took over this immuneACCESS table, retaining in-frame rearrangements with V and J assigned. Such tables are incomplete; in checked studies, under half of the missing clones stem from an unresolved V gene, and the remainder is unexplained. V and J calls and clone size are copied from that table; D and trimming were computed from the DNA. The sample records about 7,200 clones, around 82% of which are singletons. The ten biggest clones cover 29% of the sample.

Study-wide conclusions, independent of this receptor: Compared with non-smokers, patients who were active smokers at surgery showed a significantly higher proportion of clonal expansions (approximately 28% vs 17%, p=0.02). Mucosal CD4 and CD8 T cells were sorted and sequenced only in a subgroup of patients, the size of which was not stated. Endoscopic recurrence was linked to a higher percentage of high-frequency clones at surgery, and recurrence occurred in every patient whose clonality exceeded 26.8% (18/57). Compared with CD4 T cells, sorted CD8 T cells contained more high-frequency clones, which suggests that the mucosal expansions were mostly CD8.

The meaning of the sample's time point label: proximal margin of the surgical specimen (macroscopically non-inflamed). To be eligible, patients had to be adults with ileal or ileocolonic Crohn's disease and an indication for ileocolonic resection. Whole ileal mucosal biopsies were stored frozen at -80°C before DNA extraction. Genomic DNA was isolated from frozen whole biopsies using a TRizol-based method, and the DNA was quantified with a NanoDrop 2000 spectrophotometer. The sequence came from an adult with Crohn's disease. Material: ileal tissue.

The nucleotide sequence reads as follows: TGTGCCAGCAGCTTAGATCCAGGACCCGGACTGTTTTTT. Translated, it gives CASSLDPGPGLFF. The chain is made from TRBV11-2 and TRBJ1-4; too little of a D gene remains to name it. V is clipped by 0 bases and J by 13 bases, and the sequence between their germline boundaries is 12 bases long. From its cysteine to its phenylalanine, the CDR3 spans 13 amino acids. Only the CDR3 part of the read is kept: 39 bases, read in frame from the first base. The CDR1 and CDR2 encoded by the germline V gene are SGHAT and FQNNGV.